This T cell receptor (beta chain) appears in the sequencing data of a study of CDR3 diversity in severe acne. CDR1 and CDR2 (germline): SQVTM, ANQGSEA. The CDR3 covers 14 residues. V lost 1 base and J lost 1, with 5 bases in between. From the PCR reads, TCRdb called clonotypes with MiXCR, one entry per CDR3 protein. The table includes around 91,000 distinct CDR3 sequences, roughly 51% detected once. The clonotype was recovered from a male donor in good health, without acne. This chain links TRBV29-1 with TRBJ2-6; no definite D call. Sequences were obtained from blood. CDR3 in amino acids: CSVEVLSGANVLTF. The CDR3 DNA reads TGCAGCGTTGAAGTCTTGTCTGGGGCCAACGTCCTGACTTTC. The full variable domain, its missing parts supplied by reference TRBV29-1 and TRBJ2-6, is SAVISQKPSRDICQRGTSLTIQCQVDSQVTMMFWYRQQPGQSLTLIATANQGSEATYESGFVIDKFPISRPNLTFSTLTVSNMSPEDSSIYLCSVEVLSGANVLTFGAGSRLTVL.